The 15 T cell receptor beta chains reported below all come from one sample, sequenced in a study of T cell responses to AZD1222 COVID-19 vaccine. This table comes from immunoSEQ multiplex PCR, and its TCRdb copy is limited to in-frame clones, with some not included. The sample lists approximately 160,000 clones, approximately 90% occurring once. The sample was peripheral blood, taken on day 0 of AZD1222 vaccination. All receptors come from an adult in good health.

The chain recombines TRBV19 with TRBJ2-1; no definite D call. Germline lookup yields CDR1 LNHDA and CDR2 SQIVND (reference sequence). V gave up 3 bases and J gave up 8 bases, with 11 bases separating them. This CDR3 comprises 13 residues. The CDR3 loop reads CASSIGLTDEQFF. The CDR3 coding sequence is TGTGCCAGTAGTATCGGCCTTACCGATGAGCAGTTCTTC.

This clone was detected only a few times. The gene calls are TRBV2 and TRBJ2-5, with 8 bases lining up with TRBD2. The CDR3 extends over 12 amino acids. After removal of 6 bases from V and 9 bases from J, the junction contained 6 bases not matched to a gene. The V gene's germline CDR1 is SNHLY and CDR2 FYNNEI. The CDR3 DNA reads TGTGCCAGCAGGCTTCCGACTAGCGCCCAGTACTTC. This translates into CASRLPTSAQYF.

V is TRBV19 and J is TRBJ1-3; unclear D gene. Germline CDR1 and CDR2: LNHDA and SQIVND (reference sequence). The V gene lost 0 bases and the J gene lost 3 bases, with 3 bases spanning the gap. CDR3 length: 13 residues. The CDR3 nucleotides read TGTGCCAGTAGTATAGAAATTGGAAACACCATATATTTT. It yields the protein CASSIEIGNTIYF.

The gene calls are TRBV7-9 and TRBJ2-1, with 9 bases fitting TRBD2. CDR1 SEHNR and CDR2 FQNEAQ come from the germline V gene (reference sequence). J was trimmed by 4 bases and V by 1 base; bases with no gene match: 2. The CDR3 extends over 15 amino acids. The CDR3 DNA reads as TGTGCCAGCAGCTTAGGGAGCGGGGGGTACAATGAGCAGTTCTTC. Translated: CASSLGSGGYNEQFF.

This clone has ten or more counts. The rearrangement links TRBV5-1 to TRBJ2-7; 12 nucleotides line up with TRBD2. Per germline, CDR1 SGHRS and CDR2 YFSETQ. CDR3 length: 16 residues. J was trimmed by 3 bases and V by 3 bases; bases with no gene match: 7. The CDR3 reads CASSSGRLAGDYEQYF. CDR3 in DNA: TGCGCCAGCAGCTCCGGGAGACTAGCGGGGGACTACGAGCAGTACTTC.

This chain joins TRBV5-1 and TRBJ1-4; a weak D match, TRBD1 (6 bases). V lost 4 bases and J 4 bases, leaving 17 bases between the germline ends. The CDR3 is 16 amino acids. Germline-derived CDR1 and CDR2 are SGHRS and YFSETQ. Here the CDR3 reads CASSVPQGDLNEKLFF. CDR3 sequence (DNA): TGCGCCAGCAGCGTACCACAGGGAGACCTTAATGAAAAACTGTTTTTT.

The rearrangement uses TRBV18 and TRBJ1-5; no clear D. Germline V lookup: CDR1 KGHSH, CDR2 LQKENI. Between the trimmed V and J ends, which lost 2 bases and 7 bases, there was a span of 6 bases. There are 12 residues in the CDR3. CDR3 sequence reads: CASSPGEQPQHF. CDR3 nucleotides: TGTGCCAGCTCACCAGGGGAGCAGCCCCAGCATTTT.

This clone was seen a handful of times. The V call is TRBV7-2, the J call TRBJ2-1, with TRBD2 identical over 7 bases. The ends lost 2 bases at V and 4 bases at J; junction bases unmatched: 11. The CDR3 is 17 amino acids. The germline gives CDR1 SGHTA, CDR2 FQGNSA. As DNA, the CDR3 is TGTGCCAGCAGCTTAAGGGCGCGGGGACTACTTTACAATGAGCAGTTCTTC. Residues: CASSLRARGLLYNEQFF.

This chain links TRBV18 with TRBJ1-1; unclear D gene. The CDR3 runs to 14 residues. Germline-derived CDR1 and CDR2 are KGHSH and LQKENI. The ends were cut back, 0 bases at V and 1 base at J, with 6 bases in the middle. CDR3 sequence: CASSPPYGNTEAFF. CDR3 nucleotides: TGTGCCAGCTCACCACCGTACGGGAACACTGAAGCTTTCTTT.

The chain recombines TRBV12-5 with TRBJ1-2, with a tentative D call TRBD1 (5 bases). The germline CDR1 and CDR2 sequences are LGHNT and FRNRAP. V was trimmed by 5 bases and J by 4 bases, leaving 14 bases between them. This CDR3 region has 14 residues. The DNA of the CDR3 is TGTGCTAGTGGTCCCCTCAGGGATGGCTATGGCTACACCTTC. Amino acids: CASGPLRDGYGYTF.

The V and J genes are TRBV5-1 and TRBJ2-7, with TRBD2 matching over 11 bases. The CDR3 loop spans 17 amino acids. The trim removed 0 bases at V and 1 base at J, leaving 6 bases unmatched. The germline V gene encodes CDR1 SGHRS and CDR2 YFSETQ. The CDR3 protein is CASSLAISGGASYEQYF. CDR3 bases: TGCGCCAGCAGCTTGGCAATTAGCGGGGGGGCTTCCTACGAGCAGTACTTC.

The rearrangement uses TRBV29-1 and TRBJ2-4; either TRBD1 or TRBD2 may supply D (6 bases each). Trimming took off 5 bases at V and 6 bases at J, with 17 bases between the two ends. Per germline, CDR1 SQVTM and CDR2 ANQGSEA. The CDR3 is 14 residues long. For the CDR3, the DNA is TGCAGCGTTCAATCGGGGGCCCAGGGAAACATTCAGTACTTC. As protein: CSVQSGAQGNIQYF.

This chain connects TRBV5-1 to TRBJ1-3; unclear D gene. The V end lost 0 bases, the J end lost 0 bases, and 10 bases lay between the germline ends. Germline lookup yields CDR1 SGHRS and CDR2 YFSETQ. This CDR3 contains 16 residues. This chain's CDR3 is CASSLDGAPSGNTIYF. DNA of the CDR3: TGCGCCAGCAGCTTGGATGGAGCACCCTCTGGAAACACCATATATTTT.

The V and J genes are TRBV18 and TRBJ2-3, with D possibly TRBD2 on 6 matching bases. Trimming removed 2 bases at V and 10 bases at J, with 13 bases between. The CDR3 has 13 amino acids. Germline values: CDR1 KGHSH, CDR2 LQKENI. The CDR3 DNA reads TGTGCCAGCTCACCATGGGGGGATCGGGCGCAGTATTTT. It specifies CASSPWGDRAQYF.

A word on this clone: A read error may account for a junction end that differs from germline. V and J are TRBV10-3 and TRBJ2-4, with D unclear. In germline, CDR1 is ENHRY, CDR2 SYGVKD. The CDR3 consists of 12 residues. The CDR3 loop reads CVISRTENIQYF. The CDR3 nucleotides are TGTGTCATCAGCAGGACGGAGAACATTCAGTACTTC.